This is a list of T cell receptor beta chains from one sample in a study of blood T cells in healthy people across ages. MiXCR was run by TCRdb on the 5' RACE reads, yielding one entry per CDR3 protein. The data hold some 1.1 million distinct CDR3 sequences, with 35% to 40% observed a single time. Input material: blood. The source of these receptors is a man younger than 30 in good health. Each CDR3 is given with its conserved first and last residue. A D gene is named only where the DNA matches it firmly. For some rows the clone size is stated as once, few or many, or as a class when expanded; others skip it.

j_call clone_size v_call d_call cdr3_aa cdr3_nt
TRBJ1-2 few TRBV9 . CASSVDTYGYTF TGTGCCAGCAGCGTAGACACTTATGGCTACACCTTC
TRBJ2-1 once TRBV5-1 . CASSGAPPSNEQFF TGCGCCAGCAGCGGAGCCCCACCCTCCAATGAGCAGTTCTTC
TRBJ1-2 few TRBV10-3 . CAISGSRADGRGYTF TGTGCCATCAGTGGGAGTCGGGCAGATGGTCGGGGCTACACCTTC
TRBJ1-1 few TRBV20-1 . CSARNPGIDTEAFF TGCAGTGCTAGGAACCCAGGGATTGACACTGAAGCTTTCTTT
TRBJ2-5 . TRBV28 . CASSLPTLRQDRETQYF TGTGCCAGCAGCCTACCGACCCTCCGACAGGACCGGGAGACCCAGTACTTC
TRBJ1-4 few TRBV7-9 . CASSLVAGLNEKLFF TGTGCCAGCAGCTTAGTAGCAGGACTGAATGAAAAACTGTTTTTT
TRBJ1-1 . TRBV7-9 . CATIRGAEAFF TGTGCCACCATACGGGGGGCTGAAGCTTTCTTT
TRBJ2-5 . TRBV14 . CASSQRKRRYQETQYF TGTGCCAGCAGCCAAAGGAAACGACGATACCAAGAGACCCAGTACTTC
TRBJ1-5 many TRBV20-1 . CSAPTLGNQPQHF TGCAGTGCTCCTACATTAGGCAATCAGCCCCAGCATTTT
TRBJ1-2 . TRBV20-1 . CSAPDMAYGYTF TGCAGTGCTCCAGACATGGCCTATGGCTACACCTTC
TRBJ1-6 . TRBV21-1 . CASSNSRQCQDNSPLHF TGTGCCAGCAGCAATAGCCGGCAGTGCCAGGATAATTCACCCCTCCACTTT
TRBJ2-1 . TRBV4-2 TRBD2 CASSQDLGTTKKFF TGTGCCAGCAGCCAAGATTTAGGGACTACCAAAAAGTTCTTC
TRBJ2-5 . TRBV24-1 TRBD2 CATSDPRRGGNNEQYF TGTGCCACCAGTGACCCGAGGCGGGGGGGCAACAATGAGCAGTACTTC
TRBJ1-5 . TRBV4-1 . CASSQSYGDQPQHF TGCGCCAGCAGCCAGAGCTACGGGGATCAGCCCCAGCATTTT
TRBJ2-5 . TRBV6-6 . CATIQETQYF TGTGCCACCATTCAAGAGACCCAGTACTTC
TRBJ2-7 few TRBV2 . CASRETDEQYF TGTGCCAGCAGGGAGACAGACGAGCAGTACTTC
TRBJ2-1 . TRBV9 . CASGGATSDYNEQFF TGTGCCAGCGGGGGGGCTACTAGCGACTACAATGAGCAGTTCTTC
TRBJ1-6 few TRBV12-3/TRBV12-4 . CASSRRGENSPLHF TGTGCCAGCAGTCGTCGGGGGGAAAATTCACCCCTCCACTTT
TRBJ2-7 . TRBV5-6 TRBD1 CASSFLDRGNYEQYF TGTGCCAGCAGCTTTCTAGACAGGGGCAACTACGAGCAGTACTTC
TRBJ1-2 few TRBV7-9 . CASSLPGTPVYGYTF TGTGCCAGCAGCTTACCAGGGACGCCTGTCTATGGCTACACCTTC
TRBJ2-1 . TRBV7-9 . CASSKGDSSYNEQFF TGTGCCAGCAGCAAAGGAGATAGCTCCTACAATGAGCAGTTCTTC
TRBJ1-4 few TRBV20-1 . CSARSDSPGKLFF TGCAGTGCTAGATCAGACAGCCCCGGGAAACTGTTTTTT
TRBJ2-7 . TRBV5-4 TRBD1 CASSWDRGLAREQYF TGTGCCAGCAGCTGGGACAGGGGGCTTGCTAGGGAGCAGTACTTC
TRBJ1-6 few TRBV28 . CASKEKSSYNSPLHF TGTGCCAGCAAGGAAAAAAGCTCCTATAATTCACCCCTCCACTTT